The 19 T cell receptor beta chains below were found in one sample sequenced in a study of blood T cell repertoires in COVID-19. Only in-frame clones appear in the TCRdb table, and some are missing; sequencing was by immunoSEQ multiplex PCR. The sample includes 130,000 or so clones, over 65% of them seen just once. The sequenced sample was peripheral blood. All receptors come from a man aged 50-60 years with acute or convalescent COVID-19.

V usage is TRBV24-1 and J usage is TRBJ2-1; the match to TRBD2 covers 9 bases. The CDR3 totals 19 residues. With V trimmed by 3 bases and J by 5 bases, 16 bases remained unmatched. Germline CDR1 is KGHDR and CDR2 is SFDVKD. CDR3 sequence: CATSDPLASGGSANNEQFF. The CDR3 DNA reads TGTGCCACCAGTGATCCCCTAGCGAGCGGGGGGTCCGCCAACAATGAGCAGTTCTTC.

This rearrangement joins TRBV6-5 to TRBJ1-5; 12 bases align to TRBD1. CDR1 and CDR2 from the germline V gene are MNHEY and SVGAGI. With V trimmed by 5 bases and J by 6 bases, 5 bases remained unmatched. The CDR3 consists of 15 residues. CDR3 sequence: CASSPGTGGGQPQHF. CDR3 in DNA: TGTGCCAGCAGTCCAGGGACAGGGGGCGGTCAGCCCCAGCATTTT.

The CDR3 coding sequence is TGTGCCAGCAGCTTACTAGCGGGAACAGATACGCAGTATTTT. This encodes CASSLLAGTDTQYF. The chain links TRBV5-6 to TRBJ2-3, with 10 bases identical to TRBD2. The CDR3 has 14 residues. The ends lost 2 bases at V and 3 bases at J; junction bases unmatched: 0. Germline CDR1 and CDR2: SGHDT and YYEEEE.

The rearrangement links TRBV12-3 or TRBV12-4 to TRBJ2-7; possibly TRBD1 for D (5 bases). The ends were cut back, 7 bases at V and 2 bases at J, with 12 bases in the middle. The CDR3 totals 13 residues. This chain's CDR3 is CASKIRQTYEQYV. CDR3 sequence (DNA): TGTGCCAGCAAGATTAGACAGACCTACGAGCAGTACGTC.

The chain carries TRBV27 and TRBJ1-6; 7 bases align to TRBD1. Germline lookup yields CDR1 MNHEY and CDR2 SMNVEV (reference sequence). Trimming removed 3 bases from V and 7 bases from J; junction bases left unmatched: 6. This CDR3 is built from 15 residues. CDR3 DNA: TGTGCCAGCAGTTTGCAGACAGGGTACAATTCACCCCTCCACTTT. It encodes CASSLQTGYNSPLHF.

The chain employs TRBV7-2 and TRBJ1-2; TRBD1 agrees at 9 bases. Germline V gene data show CDR1 as SGHTA and CDR2 as FQGNSA. The junction had 4 bases not matched to a gene; V was cut back by 3 bases and J by 8 bases. The CDR3 totals 13 residues. CDR3 DNA sequence: TGTGCCAGCAGCTTGGGGACAGGGAGCGGCTACACCTTC. Translated: CASSLGTGSGYTF.

The chain couples TRBV5-1 to TRBJ2-2; no firm D call. The CDR3 is made up of 15 amino acids. The germline V gene encodes CDR1 SGHRS and CDR2 YFSETQ. V was clipped by 0 bases and J by 3 bases, with 9 bases between them. The CDR3 here is CASSLAQADTGELFF. CDR3 coding DNA: TGCGCCAGCAGCTTGGCGCAGGCTGACACCGGGGAGCTGTTTTTT.

The chain joins TRBV5-1 to TRBJ2-2, with 10 nucleotides matching TRBD2. This CDR3 contains 16 residues. Trimming at V came to 0 bases and at J to 3 bases, leaving 2 bases not matched to a gene. Germline CDR1 reads SGHRS; CDR2 reads YFSETQ. In DNA, the CDR3 is TGCGCCAGCAGCTTGGCGCTAGCGGGGGACACCGGGGAGCTGTTTTTT. Its translation: CASSLALAGDTGELFF.

V gene TRBV10-1 combines with J gene TRBJ2-2; 8 nucleotides line up with TRBD2. CDR1 and CDR2 from the germline V gene are WNHNN and SYGVQD (reference sequence). V trimming: 4 bases; J trimming: 0 bases; junction bases outside the gene matches: 7. The CDR3 length is 17 residues. Here the CDR3 reads CASSGDRLAPNTGELFF. The CDR3 region has the DNA TGCGCCAGCAGTGGGGATCGACTAGCGCCGAACACCGGGGAGCTGTTTTTT.

The chain employs TRBV7-6 and TRBJ1-1; 8 bases align to TRBD1. Germline V gives CDR1 SGHVS, CDR2 FNYEAQ. The J segment lost 3 bases and the V segment lost 5 bases, leaving 5 bases of the junction unmatched. The CDR3 sequence is 14 residues long. Here the CDR3 reads CASSLMTGDTEAFF. CDR3 sequence (DNA): TGTGCCAGCAGCCTCATGACAGGGGACACTGAAGCTTTCTTT.

V is TRBV5-1 and J is TRBJ2-1; D gene ambiguous. There are 15 residues in the CDR3. The V end was cut by 0 bases, the J end by 4 bases, with 11 bases between. Germline CDR1 and CDR2: SGHRS and YFSETQ. This CDR3 is CASSLGRVSYNEQFF. The DNA for the CDR3 is TGCGCCAGCAGCTTGGGTCGGGTTTCATACAATGAGCAGTTCTTC.

V and J are TRBV18 and TRBJ2-2, with TRBD1 matching over 7 bases. The CDR3 extends over 15 amino acids. CDR1 and CDR2 (germline): KGHSH, LQKENI. V shed 6 bases and J 2 bases; nucleotides not matched to a gene: 6. The CDR3 loop reads CASSPGQINTGELFF. CDR3 DNA sequence: TGTGCCAGCTCCCCGGGACAGATCAACACCGGGGAGCTGTTTTTT.

The V gene is TRBV5-1, the J gene TRBJ1-3, with a weak D call TRBD1 (5 bases). The V end lost 4 bases, the J end lost 2 bases, and 13 bases lay between the germline ends. Germline CDR1 SGHRS, CDR2 YFSETQ. The CDR3 spans 15 residues. In DNA form, the CDR3 reads TGCGCCAGCAGCCCGAACGGGGGACCTGGAAACACCATATATTTT. This gives the protein CASSPNGGPGNTIYF.

This chain links TRBV19 with TRBJ1-1; 7 nucleotides match TRBD1. This CDR3 is built from 17 residues. The ends lost 9 bases at V and 0 bases at J; junction bases unmatched: 16. Germline lookup yields CDR1 LNHDA and CDR2 SQIVND (reference sequence). CDR3 in DNA: TGTGCCAGCAAGAACCCTAGGACAGGACCCTTGAACACTGAAGCTTTCTTT. Its translation: CASKNPRTGPLNTEAFF.

The V call is TRBV7-2, the J call TRBJ1-6, with TRBD1 matching 7 bases. The CDR3 is 18 amino acids. V gave up 1 base and J gave up 0 bases; unmatched junction bases: 6. From germline, CDR1 is SGHTA and CDR2 FQGNSA. The CDR3 DNA follows: TGTGCCAGCAGCTTAGGTCAGGGGGAGAGCTCCTATAATTCACCCCTCCACTTT. Translating gives CASSLGQGESSYNSPLHF.

On this clone: The conserved phenylalanine or tryptophan normally closing the CDR3 is absent here, so this likely arose from a read error. This chain uses TRBV7-8 with TRBJ2-7; D unresolved. Germline V lookup: CDR1 SGHVS, CDR2 FQNEAQ. The CDR3 has 17 residues. With 2 bases removed from V and 2 bases from J, the gap between germline ends came to 19 bases. The CDR3 DNA sequence: TGTGCCAGCAGCTTAAGCATTAGCCAACTCAATCCCTACGAGCAGTACCTC. Translating gives CASSLSISQLNPYEQYL.

The genes are TRBV2 and TRBJ1-1, with TRBD1 matching 8 bases. CDR1 SNHLY and CDR2 FYNNEI come from the germline V gene. V shed 2 bases and J 2 bases; nucleotides not matched to a gene: 4. CDR3 length: 15 amino acids. The CDR3: CASSEKAGGNTEAFF. DNA of the CDR3: TGTGCCAGCAGTGAAAAGGCAGGGGGCAACACTGAAGCTTTCTTT.

This clone was counted between two and nine times. This chain uses TRBV5-1 with TRBJ2-2; 7 bases line up with TRBD1. This CDR3 contains 15 residues. J was trimmed by 7 bases and V by 0 bases; bases with no gene match: 6. Germline V CDR1 and CDR2: SGHRS, YFSETQ. Here the CDR3 reads CASSLVGGDSGELFF. As DNA, the CDR3 is TGCGCCAGCAGCTTGGTAGGGGGCGACAGCGGGGAGCTGTTTTTT.

Notes on this clone: The sample holds other DNA sequences that translate to the same CDR3. The chain links TRBV3-1 (or the pseudogene TRBV3-2) to TRBJ1-5; D gene unclear. The CDR3 covers 15 residues. Germline assignment: CDR1 LGHDT and CDR2 YNNKEL (reference sequence). V lost 1 base, J lost 0 bases, and 7 bases lay in between. As DNA, the CDR3 is TGTGCCAGCAGCCAAGGCCAGGATAGCAATCAGCCCCAGCATTTT. Amino acids: CASSQGQDSNQPQHF.